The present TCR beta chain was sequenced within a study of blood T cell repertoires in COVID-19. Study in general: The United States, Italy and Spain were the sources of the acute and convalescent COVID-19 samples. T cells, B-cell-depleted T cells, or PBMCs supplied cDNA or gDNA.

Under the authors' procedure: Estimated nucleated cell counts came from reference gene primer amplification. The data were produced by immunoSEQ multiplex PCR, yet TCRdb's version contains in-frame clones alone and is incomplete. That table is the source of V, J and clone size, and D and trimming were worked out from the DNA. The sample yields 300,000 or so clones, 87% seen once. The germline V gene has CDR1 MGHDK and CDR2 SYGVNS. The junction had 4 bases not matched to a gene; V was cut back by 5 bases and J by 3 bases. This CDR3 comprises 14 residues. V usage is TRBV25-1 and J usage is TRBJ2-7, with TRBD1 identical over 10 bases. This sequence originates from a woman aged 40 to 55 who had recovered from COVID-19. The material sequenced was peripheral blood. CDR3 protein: CASSPWDRGYEQYF. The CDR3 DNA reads TGTGCCAGCAGTCCTTGGGACAGGGGCTACGAGCAGTACTTC.